This record concerns one T cell receptor (beta chain) sequence. Its antigen is unknown. The entry originates in a study of T cell responses to AZD1222 COVID-19 vaccine. Study-level points and caveats: Scientists sampled the repertoires only once the peak T cell response had passed. Reports indicate that nearly half of spike-specific TCRs are directed at unmutated variant regions. Only a handful of AZD1222 recipients, roughly 6 in all, had baseline seropositivity.

The data were produced by immunoSEQ multiplex PCR, yet TCRdb's version contains in-frame clones alone and is incomplete. Here the sample spans some 120,000 clones, 85% to 95% being singletons. The CDR3 is 14 amino acids. Trimming stripped 6 bases from V and 2 bases from J, with 13 bases between. Per the germline V gene, CDR1 is MDHEN and CDR2 is SYDVKM. The receptor was derived from an adult who received the AZD1222 COVID-19 vaccine. The specimen comprised peripheral blood, sampled 28 days after the second AZD1222 dose. V gene TRBV28 combines with J gene TRBJ1-1; no definite D call. The CDR3, as DNA: TGTGCCAGCAGCCACGACCTATTTAACACTGAAGCTTTCTTT. This codes for CASSHDLFNTEAFF.